The 8 T cell receptor beta chains in this list originate from one sample, sequenced in a study of OX40 agonist ivuxolimab in advanced cancers. The repertoire was sequenced with immunoSEQ multiplex PCR; TCRdb's copy has only in-frame clones and lacks some. This sample yields roughly 77,000 clones, of which 75% to 90% are seen a single time; 2% to 3% belongs to the top ten. Sequences were derived from CD4+ or CD8+ T cells sorted from blood, sampled in a trial of the OX40 agonist ivuxolimab. The receptor set was obtained from an adult with an advanced solid tumor such as melanoma, head and neck, liver or kidney cancer.

Only a few counts were recorded for this clone. V usage is TRBV7-6 and J usage is TRBJ2-3; D is uncertain. Germline V CDR1 and CDR2: SGHVS, FNYEAQ. Trimming shortened V by 1 base and J by 1 base, and 3 bases separated the two germline ends. This CDR3 comprises 13 residues. CDR3 protein: CASSLGRTDTQYF. The DNA of the CDR3 is TGTGCCAGCAGCTTAGGACGCACAGATACGCAGTATTTT.

This chain uses TRBV19 with TRBJ2-7; D perhaps matches TRBD2 (7 bases). Looked up from germline, CDR1 is LNHDA and CDR2 is SQIVND (reference sequence). The V end lost 6 bases, the J end lost 1 base, and 22 bases lay between the germline ends. This CDR3 has 17 residues. The CDR3 region has the DNA TGTGCCAGTAGCTTCTCGGCGGGGGCCCAGGGTTCCTACGAGCAGTACTTC. Translation gives CASSFSAGAQGSYEQYF.

The rearrangement uses TRBV9 and TRBJ2-5, with D unresolved. Germline CDR1 SGDLS, CDR2 YYNGEE. This CDR3 region has 13 residues. V dropped 2 bases and J dropped 3 bases, with 8 bases sitting between them. The CDR3: CASSVFQEETQYF. The CDR3 nucleotides are TGTGCCAGCAGCGTTTTCCAGGAAGAGACCCAGTACTTC.

This clone was detected once. The chain combines TRBV19 with TRBJ2-5; 7 bases fit TRBD2. The CDR3 runs to 15 residues. With 1 base clipped from V and 0 bases from J, the junction kept 2 bases outside the gene matches. Per germline, CDR1 LNHDA and CDR2 SQIVND (reference sequence). The DNA for the CDR3 is TGTGCCAGTAGTATAGTGGGGGGGGACCAAGAGACCCAGTACTTC. It encodes CASSIVGGDQETQYF.

The V and J genes are TRBV30 and TRBJ1-2; a weak D match, TRBD1 (6 bases). Trimming took off 6 bases at V and 4 bases at J, with 18 bases between the two ends. The length of the CDR3 is 14 residues. Germline lookup yields CDR1 GTSNPN and CDR2 SVGIG (reference sequence). The CDR3 sequence is CACKKRGSFYGYTF. Here the CDR3 DNA reads TGTGCCTGTAAAAAGAGGGGGTCATTCTATGGCTACACCTTC.

The genes are TRBV30 and TRBJ2-6; possibly TRBD2 for D (5 bases). CDR3 length: 17 amino acids. CDR1 and CDR2 from the germline V gene are GTSNPN and SVGIG (reference sequence). V was cut by 0 bases and J by 3 bases, with 15 bases left in between. CDR3 nucleotides: TGTGCCTGGAGTGTACGGGGAATCCAGCGTGGGGCCAACGTCCTGACTTTC. This translates into CAWSVRGIQRGANVLTF.

This clone has only one observation. V is TRBV7-2 and J is TRBJ2-7, with D tentatively TRBD2 (6 bases). The CDR3 consists of 14 residues. The germline V gene encodes CDR1 SGHTA and CDR2 FQGNSA. V lost 2 bases to trimming and J lost 3 bases, with 11 bases between them. For the CDR3, the DNA is TGTGCCAGCAGCTTATTGGGCGGGGTCTACGAGCAGTACTTC. Amino acids: CASSLLGGVYEQYF.

The chain uses TRBV5-5 and TRBJ2-7; 8 positions match TRBD1. Losses at the gene ends were 4 bases for V and 11 bases for J; bases not matched to a gene: 14. Germline V gives CDR1 SGHKS, CDR2 YYEKEE (reference sequence). The CDR3 consists of 14 residues. CDR3 in DNA: TGTGCCAGCAGCCAGAATGAACAGGGGGTGTACAAGTACTTC. It translates to CASSQNEQGVYKYF.